One sample yielded the 29 T cell receptor beta chains listed below, sequenced in a study of blood T cell repertoires in COVID-19. The method was immunoSEQ multiplex PCR; TCRdb's version includes in-frame clones alone and lacks a portion of them. The table shows 200,000 to 250,000 clones, with approximately 90% occurring only once. Sequencing was done on a sample of peripheral blood. The receptors were gathered from a young man with COVID-19, enrolled during active disease.

J is TRBJ1-3 and V is TRBV7-6; 7 nucleotides line up with TRBD1. Trimming cost V 1 base and J 6 bases; bases outside gene matches: 3. This CDR3 is built from 14 residues. Germline V lookup: CDR1 SGHVS, CDR2 FNYEAQ. The CDR3 region has the DNA TGTGCCAGCAGCTTAGGTACAGGGGTAAACACCATATATTTT. Encoded protein: CASSLGTGVNTIYF.

This rearrangement joins TRBV6-5 to TRBJ1-2, with 9 bases aligning to TRBD1. V lost 2 bases to trimming and J lost 8 bases; unmatched junction nucleotides: 6. The CDR3 runs 14 residues. The germline CDR1 and CDR2 sequences are MNHEY and SVGAGI. This CDR3 is CASSYTGGAGGYTF. The CDR3 nucleotides are TGTGCCAGCAGTTACACAGGGGGCGCGGGAGGCTACACCTTC.

The CDR3 nucleotides are TGTGCCAGTAGTTTCGAGACAGGGACCATATATTTT. This gives the protein CASSFETGTIYF. The chain carries TRBV19 and TRBJ1-3; 7 nucleotides match TRBD1. This CDR3 is built from 12 residues. Trimming took 5 bases from V and 10 from J; bases not matched to a gene: 5. Germline assignment: CDR1 LNHDA and CDR2 SQIVND (reference sequence).

The V call is TRBV4-2, the J call TRBJ1-2; D is possibly TRBD1 (5 bases). Germline CDR1 and CDR2: LGHNA and YNFKEQ. Trimming stripped 6 bases from V and 1 base from J, with 15 bases between. The CDR3 length is 15 residues. Here the CDR3 reads CASSVELRVNYGYTF. The CDR3 coding sequence is TGTGCCAGCAGTGTCGAACTCAGGGTTAACTATGGCTACACCTTC.

The chain has TRBV28 and TRBJ1-4, with D perhaps TRBD1 (5 bases). The CDR3 extends over 14 amino acids. Trimming shortened V by 10 bases and J by 6 bases, and 18 bases separated the two germline ends. In germline, CDR1 is MDHEN, CDR2 SYDVKM. The CDR3 DNA is TGTGCCACCGGCCTGGGGGGACCTTATGAAAAACTGTTTTTT. This codes for CATGLGGPYEKLFF. Complete variable domain (other parts from reference TRBV28 and TRBJ1-4): DVKVTQSSRYLVKRTGEKVFLECVQDMDHENMFWYRQDPGLGLRLIYFSYDVKMKEKGDIPEGYSVSREKKERFSLILESASTNQTSMYLCATGLGGPYEKLFFGSGTQLSVL.

The CDR3 DNA reads as TGTGCCAGCAGCTTACGGGACAGGGGAGATACGCAGTATTTT. Amino acid sequence: CASSLRDRGDTQYF. The chain uses TRBV7-2 and TRBJ2-3; 10 bases fit TRBD1. Germline V gene lookup returns CDR1 SGHTA and CDR2 FQGNSA. This CDR3 is built from 14 residues. Trimming took 2 bases from V and 5 from J; bases not matched to a gene: 1. The full variable domain, completed using reference TRBV7-2 and TRBJ2-3, is GAGVSQSPSNKVTEKGKDVELRCDPISGHTALYWYRQSLGQGLEFLIYFQGNSAPDKSGLPSDRFSAERTGGSVSTLTIQRTQQEDSAVYLCASSLRDRGDTQYFGPGTRLTVL.

With respect to this clone: Other DNA sequences in the sample encode the same CDR3. The chain is built from TRBV12-3 or TRBV12-4 and TRBJ2-7; D call uncertain. V lost 1 base, J lost 4 bases, and 5 bases lay in between. The CDR3 runs 12 residues. CDR3 sequence reads: CASSLVLYEQYF. The CDR3 region has the DNA TGTGCCAGCAGTTTAGTATTGTACGAGCAGTACTTC.

The genes are TRBV7-3 and TRBJ1-2, with D tentatively TRBD1 (5 bases). V lost 5 bases to trimming and J lost 0 bases, with 13 bases between them. The germline V gene has CDR1 SGHTA and CDR2 FQGTGA. CDR3 length: 15 amino acids. In DNA, the CDR3 is TGTGCCAGCAGCCCCCGGACACTTCCTAACTATGGCTACACCTTC. Residues: CASSPRTLPNYGYTF.

V usage is TRBV3-1 (or the pseudogene TRBV3-2) and J usage is TRBJ2-1; D perhaps matches TRBD2 (5 bases). The CDR3 is 14 amino acids. Trimming shortened V by 4 bases and J by 5 bases, and 12 bases separated the two germline ends. CDR1 and CDR2 (germline): LGHDT, YNNKEL (reference sequence). The CDR3 region is CASSLRTGNNEQFF. In nucleotides, the CDR3 is TGTGCCAGCAGCCTTCGGACGGGAAACAATGAGCAGTTCTTC.

The CDR3: CASSAERVTSGSYEQYF. In DNA form, the CDR3 reads TGTGCCAGCAGCGCAGAAAGAGTGACTAGCGGGTCCTACGAGCAGTACTTC. This chain uses TRBV9 with TRBJ2-7; TRBD2 matches 10 bases. The J segment lost 1 base and the V segment lost 3 bases, leaving 10 bases of the junction unmatched. This CDR3 has 17 residues. CDR1 is SGDLS and CDR2 is YYNGEE in the germline V gene.

The chain joins TRBV5-6 to TRBJ2-7; 10 bases agree with TRBD1. Germline CDR1 is SGHDT and CDR2 is YYEEEE. J lost 1 base, V lost 4 bases, and 5 bases had no gene match. The CDR3 has 15 amino acids. CDR3: CASSGGTGDSYEQYF. CDR3 sequence (DNA): TGTGCCAGCAGCGGCGGGACAGGGGATTCCTACGAGCAGTACTTC.

The chain uses TRBV19 and TRBJ2-7; TRBD2 matches at 8 bases. In germline, CDR1 is LNHDA, CDR2 SQIVND (reference sequence). The CDR3 has 15 amino acids. J lost 2 bases, V lost 3 bases, and 6 bases had no gene match. This chain's CDR3 is CASSISAGGPYEQYF. The CDR3 DNA sequence: TGTGCCAGTAGTATCTCGGCGGGAGGTCCCTACGAGCAGTACTTC.

This clone was seen more than once but under ten times. At the DNA level, this CDR3 is encoded by other sequences in the same sample as well. This chain joins TRBV9 and TRBJ1-2; TRBD1 matches at 7 bases. The CDR3 length is 14 residues. V lost 0 bases to trimming and J lost 2 bases; unmatched junction nucleotides: 1. CDR1 SGDLS and CDR2 YYNGEE come from the germline V gene. Written as DNA, the CDR3 is TGTGCCAGCAGCGTAGGACAGGGAAACTATGGCTACACCTTC. Translating gives CASSVGQGNYGYTF.

This chain joins TRBV5-5 and TRBJ2-1; D is perhaps TRBD1 (5 bases). V gave up 0 bases and J gave up 0 bases, with 7 bases separating them. Per germline, CDR1 SGHKS and CDR2 YYEKEE (reference sequence). The CDR3 consists of 15 residues. As DNA, the CDR3 is TGTGCCAGCAGCTTGGGTGGGGCCTCCTACAATGAGCAGTTCTTC. The encoded protein is CASSLGGASYNEQFF.

The chain couples TRBV19 to TRBJ2-7; tentative D call: TRBD2 (6 bases). Germline V lookup: CDR1 LNHDA, CDR2 SQIVND (reference sequence). V was shortened by 3 bases and J by 2 bases, with 8 bases between the two germline ends. The CDR3 runs 13 residues. CDR3 in amino acids: CASSIGGTYEQYF. DNA of the CDR3: TGTGCCAGTAGTATCGGCGGGACCTACGAGCAGTACTTC.

This clone was counted a single time. This chain connects TRBV18 to TRBJ1-1; 8 nucleotides match TRBD1. The CDR3 length is 15 residues. Germline CDR1 KGHSH, CDR2 LQKENI. V dropped 3 bases and J dropped 0; count of bases not matched to a gene: 3. The CDR3 is CASSPPTGVNTEAFF. In nucleotides, the CDR3 is TGTGCCAGCTCACCCCCGACAGGGGTGAACACTGAAGCTTTCTTT.

This sequence joins TRBV29-1 and TRBJ1-1; TRBD1 matches 7 bases. This CDR3 has 13 residues. V lost 6 bases to trimming and J lost 4 bases; unmatched junction nucleotides: 8. Germline CDR1 is SQVTM and CDR2 is ANQGSEA. CDR3 DNA sequence: TGCAGCGTCGCGGGACAGTACGGCACTGAAGCTTTCTTT. Protein: CSVAGQYGTEAFF.

V is TRBV12-3 or TRBV12-4 and J is TRBJ2-2, with D unresolved. The ends were cut back, 6 bases at V and 3 bases at J, with 5 bases in the middle. This CDR3 comprises 12 residues. Written as DNA, the CDR3 is TGTGCCAGCAGCCTCTACACCGGGGAGCTGTTTTTT. Translation gives CASSLYTGELFF.

This chain links TRBV2 with TRBJ1-5; tentative D call: TRBD1 (6 bases). Germline assignment: CDR1 SNHLY and CDR2 FYNNEI. This CDR3 contains 13 residues. Trimming removed 8 bases from V and 2 bases from J, with 10 bases in between. CDR3 residues: CASARQGNQPQHF. The DNA of the CDR3 is TGTGCCAGCGCCAGACAGGGCAATCAGCCCCAGCATTTT.

The V and J genes are TRBV19 and TRBJ2-7; D is unclear. Germline CDR1 and CDR2: LNHDA and SQIVND (reference sequence). Trimming took off 2 bases at V and 2 bases at J, with 10 bases between the two ends. CDR3 length: 14 residues. The CDR3 sequence is CASSIRALAYEQYF. CDR3 coding DNA: TGTGCCAGTAGTATAAGAGCGCTAGCCTACGAGCAGTACTTC.

This chain links TRBV15 with TRBJ2-7, with TRBD1 matching 9 bases. This CDR3 is 14 amino acids long. The ends lost 4 bases at V and 5 bases at J; junction bases unmatched: 6. In germline, CDR1 is LNHNV, CDR2 YYDKDF (reference sequence). The CDR3 DNA reads TGTGCCACCAGCAAGACGACAGGGGGTAACGAGCAGTACTTC. Residues: CATSKTTGGNEQYF.

The V call is TRBV5-5, the J call TRBJ1-5; 8 bases match TRBD1. CDR1 and CDR2 from the germline V gene are SGHKS and YYEKEE (reference sequence). The CDR3 consists of 14 residues. After removal of 4 bases from V and 12 bases from J, the junction contained 12 bases not matched to a gene. The CDR3 protein is CASSNRTGNWLQHF. Here the CDR3 DNA reads TGTGCCAGCAGCAATCGGACAGGGAATTGGCTCCAGCATTTT. Combining the CDR3 with reference TRBV5-5 and TRBJ1-5 gives the whole variable domain DAGVTQSPTHLIKTRGQQVTLRCSPISGHKSVSWYQQVLGQGPQFIFQYYEKEERGRGNFPDRFSARQFPNYSSELNVNALLLGDSALYLCASSNRTGNWLQHFGDGTRLSIL.

The rearrangement links TRBV30 to TRBJ2-7; 7 bases fit TRBD1. V was pared by 2 bases and J by 7 bases, with 8 bases of the junction left unmatched. This CDR3 contains 13 residues. The V gene's germline CDR1 is GTSNPN and CDR2 SVGIG (reference sequence). CDR3 protein: CAWSFRDSREQYF. In nucleotides, the CDR3 is TGTGCCTGGAGTTTTAGGGACAGCAGGGAGCAGTACTTC.

This clone appeared once. The chain combines TRBV3-1 (or the pseudogene TRBV3-2) with TRBJ2-5; D is possibly TRBD1 (7 bases). The CDR3 spans 15 residues. V lost 2 bases and J lost 1, with 11 bases in between. Per germline, CDR1 LGHDT and CDR2 YNNKEL (reference sequence). As DNA, the CDR3 is TGTGCCAGCAGCCAAAGGCGGGACAGCCAAGAGACCCAGTACTTC. Its protein product is CASSQRRDSQETQYF.

CDR3 DNA: TGTGCCAGCAGCCAAGATAGGGGTAGCAATCAGCCCCAGCATTTT. This codes for CASSQDRGSNQPQHF. The J gene is TRBJ1-5, the V gene TRBV4-2, with D tentatively TRBD1 (5 bases). The CDR3 consists of 15 residues. V was clipped by 0 bases and J by 0 bases, with 6 bases between them. CDR1 is LGHNA, CDR2 YNFKEQ, per germline.

CDR3 amino acids: CASRTQVSYEQYF. CDR3 bases: TGTGCCAGCAGGACACAGGTTTCCTACGAGCAGTACTTC. V and J are TRBV28 and TRBJ2-7, with TRBD1 as a possible D gene (5 bases). The V end lost 6 bases, the J end lost 1 base, and 10 bases lay between the germline ends. CDR1 is MDHEN and CDR2 is SYDVKM in the germline V gene. The length of the CDR3 is 13 residues.

V usage is TRBV28 and J usage is TRBJ2-7, with D maybe TRBD2 (6 bases). V dropped 5 bases and J dropped 8 bases, with 16 bases sitting between them. The V gene's germline CDR1 is MDHEN and CDR2 SYDVKM. The CDR3 sequence is 13 residues long. The CDR3 is CASSPYDSGQQYF. The CDR3 DNA reads TGTGCCAGCAGTCCCTACGACAGCGGGCAGCAGTACTTC. Drawing the rest from reference TRBV28 and TRBJ2-7, the complete variable domain is DVKVTQSSRYLVKRTGEKVFLECVQDMDHENMFWYRQDPGLGLRLIYFSYDVKMKEKGDIPEGYSVSREKKERFSLILESASTNQTSMYLCASSPYDSGQQYFGPGTRLTVT.

The J gene is TRBJ1-5, the V gene TRBV4-2; D is ambiguous. Germline loops: CDR1 LGHNA, CDR2 YNFKEQ. The CDR3 extends over 13 amino acids. Deletions cut 0 bases from V and 6 bases from J, with 6 bases between. CDR3 residues: CASSQDRGQPQHF. For the CDR3, the DNA is TGTGCCAGCAGCCAAGACCGGGGTCAGCCCCAGCATTTT.

The rearrangement links TRBV5-1 to TRBJ1-5; D is perhaps TRBD1 (6 bases). Germline CDR1 is SGHRS and CDR2 is YFSETQ. Trimming stripped 0 bases from V and 6 bases from J, with 10 bases between. CDR3 length: 14 amino acids. The CDR3: CASSLGGGGQPQHF. The DNA for the CDR3 is TGCGCCAGCAGCTTGGGGGGGGGCGGTCAGCCCCAGCATTTT.